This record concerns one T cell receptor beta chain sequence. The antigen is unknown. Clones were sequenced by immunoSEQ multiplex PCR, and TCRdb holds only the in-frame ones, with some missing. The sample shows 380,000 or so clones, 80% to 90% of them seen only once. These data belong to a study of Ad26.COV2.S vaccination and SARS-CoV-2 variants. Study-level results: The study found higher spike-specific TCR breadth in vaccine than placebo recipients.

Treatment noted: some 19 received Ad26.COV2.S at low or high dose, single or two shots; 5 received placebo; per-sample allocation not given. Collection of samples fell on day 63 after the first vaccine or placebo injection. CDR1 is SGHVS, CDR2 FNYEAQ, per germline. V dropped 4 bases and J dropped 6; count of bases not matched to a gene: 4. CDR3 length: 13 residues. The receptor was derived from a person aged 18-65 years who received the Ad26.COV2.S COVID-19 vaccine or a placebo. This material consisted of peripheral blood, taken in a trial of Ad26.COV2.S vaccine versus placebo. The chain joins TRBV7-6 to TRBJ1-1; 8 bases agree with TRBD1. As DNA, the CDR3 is TGTGCCAGCAGCTCACAGGGGGTAGCTGAAGCTTTCTTT. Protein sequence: CASSSQGVAEAFF.